Listed here are 7 T cell receptor beta chains from one sample, sequenced in a study of T cells in tuberculosis. The time point is: new active TB diagnosis, blood taken before or within 7 days of starting treatment. Data came from immunoSEQ multiplex PCR; TCRdb stores just in-frame clones and leaves some out. This sample carries tens of thousands of clones, roughly 95% of them seen once, and the ten largest clones take roughly 4%. The specimen comprised PBMCs, sampled at tuberculosis diagnosis. These receptors came from an adult with tuberculosis.

The chain employs TRBV5-1 and TRBJ1-2; D perhaps matches TRBD1 (6 bases). The V gene lost 3 bases and the J gene lost 7 bases, with 16 bases spanning the gap. Germline loops: CDR1 SGHRS, CDR2 YFSETQ. This CDR3 region has 14 residues. The CDR3, as DNA: TGCGCCAGCAGCTCGGCTGGAACAGGGTCTGGCTACACCTTC. It specifies CASSSAGTGSGYTF.

This chain links TRBV30 with TRBJ2-1; 8 bases fit TRBD2. V lost 4 bases to trimming and J lost 10 bases; unmatched junction nucleotides: 12. This CDR3 region has 14 residues. CDR1 and CDR2 (germline): GTSNPN, SVGIG (reference sequence). CDR3 sequence reads: CAWIDLRGGEEQFF. CDR3 DNA sequence: TGTGCCTGGATAGACCTCCGGGGGGGCGAGGAGCAGTTCTTC.

The chain couples TRBV19 to TRBJ1-4; D is possibly TRBD1 (5 bases). Germline V CDR1 and CDR2: LNHDA, SQIVND (reference sequence). V was cut by 6 bases and J by 2 bases, with 13 bases left in between. There are 15 residues in the CDR3. CDR3 sequence (DNA): TGTGCCAGTAGCAATACGGGGGGGACTAATGAAAAACTGTTTTTT. Its translation is CASSNTGGTNEKLFF.

The chain couples TRBV18 to TRBJ2-7; D might be TRBD2 (6 bases). The CDR3 runs 15 residues. Germline loops: CDR1 KGHSH, CDR2 LQKENI. Trimming removed 4 bases from V and 2 bases from J, with 15 bases in between. CDR3 bases: TGTGCCAGCTCACTAACCGGGACTGTCGCCTACGAGCAGTACTTC. Translated, it gives CASSLTGTVAYEQYF.

This clone appeared a few times. V and J are TRBV9 and TRBJ1-5; D is perhaps TRBD1 (6 bases). V lost 4 bases and J lost 6, with 17 bases in between. There are 15 residues in the CDR3. The germline gives CDR1 SGDLS, CDR2 YYNGEE. The CDR3 coding sequence is TGTGCCAGCAGCCCCGGGGGGCGCGTAAGTCAGCCCCAGCATTTT. Translating it yields CASSPGGRVSQPQHF.

V is TRBV30 and J is TRBJ2-2; TRBD1 aligns across 7 bases. The germline V gene encodes CDR1 GTSNPN and CDR2 SVGIG (reference sequence). This CDR3 region has 16 residues. V was clipped by 4 bases and J by 2 bases; unmatched bases: 10. CDR3 in amino acids: CAWTSQGSINTGELFF. The CDR3, as DNA: TGTGCCTGGACGTCACAGGGGAGTATTAACACCGGGGAGCTGTTTTTT.

The chain couples TRBV27 to TRBJ1-3, with 9 bases that match TRBD1. J lost 0 bases, V lost 6 bases, and 6 bases had no gene match. Per germline, CDR1 MNHEY and CDR2 SMNVEV (reference sequence). There are 16 residues in the CDR3. CDR3 DNA: TGTGCCAGCAGACAGGGGGCCCGAAGCTCTGGAAACACCATATATTTT. Its protein is CASRQGARSSGNTIYF.